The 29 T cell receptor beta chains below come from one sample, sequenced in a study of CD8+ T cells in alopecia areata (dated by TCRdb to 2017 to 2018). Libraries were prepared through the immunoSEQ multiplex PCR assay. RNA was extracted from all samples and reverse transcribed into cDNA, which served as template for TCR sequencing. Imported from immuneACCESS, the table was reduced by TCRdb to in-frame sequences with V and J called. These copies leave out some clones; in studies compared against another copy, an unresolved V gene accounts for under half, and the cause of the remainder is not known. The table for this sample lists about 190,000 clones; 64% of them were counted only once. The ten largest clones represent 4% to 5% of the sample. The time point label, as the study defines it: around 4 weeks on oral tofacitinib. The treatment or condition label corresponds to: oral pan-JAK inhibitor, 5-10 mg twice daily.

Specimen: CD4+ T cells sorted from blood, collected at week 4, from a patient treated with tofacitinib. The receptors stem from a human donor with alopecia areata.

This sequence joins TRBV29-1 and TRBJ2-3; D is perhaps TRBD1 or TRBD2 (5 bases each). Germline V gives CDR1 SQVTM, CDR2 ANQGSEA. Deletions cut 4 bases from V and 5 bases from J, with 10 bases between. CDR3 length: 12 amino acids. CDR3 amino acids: CSVVGARDTQYF. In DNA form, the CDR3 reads TGCAGCGTTGTCGGGGCCAGAGATACGCAGTATTTT.

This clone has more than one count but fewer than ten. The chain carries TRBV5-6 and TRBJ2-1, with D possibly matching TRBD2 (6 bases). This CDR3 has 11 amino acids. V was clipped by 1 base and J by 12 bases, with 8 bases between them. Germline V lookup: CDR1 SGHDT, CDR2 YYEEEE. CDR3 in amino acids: CASSLLGLQFF. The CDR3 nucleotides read TGTGCCAGCAGCTTGTTGGGACTGCAGTTCTTC.

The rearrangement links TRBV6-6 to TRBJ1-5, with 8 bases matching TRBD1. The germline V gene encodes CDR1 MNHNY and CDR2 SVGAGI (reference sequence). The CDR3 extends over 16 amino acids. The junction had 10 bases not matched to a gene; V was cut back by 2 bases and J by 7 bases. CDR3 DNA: TGTGCCAGCAGTTACGCATCAGGGGGCGCAGAGCAGCCCCAGCATTTT. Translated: CASSYASGGAEQPQHF.

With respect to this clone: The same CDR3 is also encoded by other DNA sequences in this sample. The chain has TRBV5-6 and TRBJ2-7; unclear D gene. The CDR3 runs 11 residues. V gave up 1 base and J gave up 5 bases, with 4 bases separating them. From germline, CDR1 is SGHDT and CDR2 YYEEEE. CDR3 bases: TGTGCCAGCAGCTTGTACGACGAGCAGTACTTC. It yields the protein CASSLYDEQYF.

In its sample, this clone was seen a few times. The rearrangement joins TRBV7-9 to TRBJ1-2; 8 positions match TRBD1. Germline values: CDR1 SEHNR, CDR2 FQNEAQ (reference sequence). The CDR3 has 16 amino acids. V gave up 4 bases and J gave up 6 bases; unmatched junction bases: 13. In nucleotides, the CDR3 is TGTGCCAGCAGCTCCGGACAGGGAACGGAGAAGGATGGCTACACCTTC. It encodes CASSSGQGTEKDGYTF. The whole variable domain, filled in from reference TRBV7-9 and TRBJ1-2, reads DTGVSQNPRHKITKRGQNVTFRCDPISEHNRLYWYRQTLGQGPEFLTYFQNEAQLEKSRLLSDRFSAERPKGSFSTLEIQRTEQGDSAMYLCASSSGQGTEKDGYTFGSGTRLTVV.

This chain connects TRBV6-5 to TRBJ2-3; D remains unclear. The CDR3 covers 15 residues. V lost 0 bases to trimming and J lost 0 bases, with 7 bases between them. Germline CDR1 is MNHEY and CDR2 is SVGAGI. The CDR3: CASSYSVRSTDTQYF. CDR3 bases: TGTGCCAGCAGTTACTCTGTCAGAAGCACAGATACGCAGTATTTT.

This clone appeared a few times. CDR3 in amino acids: CASSPQAGQSTEAFF. The DNA for the CDR3 is TGTGCCAGCTCACCACAGGCGGGACAGAGCACTGAAGCTTTCTTT. The chain links TRBV18 to TRBJ1-1; TRBD1 aligns across 7 bases. J gave up 4 bases and V 1 base, and 6 bases lay outside the gene matches. Germline V gene data show CDR1 as KGHSH and CDR2 as LQKENI. The CDR3 extends over 15 amino acids. Looking up the rest from reference TRBV18 and TRBJ1-1 gives the full variable domain: NAGVMQNPRHLVRRRGQEARLRCSPMKGHSHVYWYRQLPEEGLKFMVYLQKENIIDESGMPKERFSAEFPKEGPSILRIQQVVRGDSAAYFCASSPQAGQSTEAFFGQGTRLTVV.

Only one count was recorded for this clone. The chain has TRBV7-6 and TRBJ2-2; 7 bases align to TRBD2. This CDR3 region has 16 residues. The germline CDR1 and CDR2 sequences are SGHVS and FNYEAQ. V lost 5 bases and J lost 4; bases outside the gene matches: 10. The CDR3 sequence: CASSPSLWGGTGELFF. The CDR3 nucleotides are TGTGCCAGCAGCCCCTCTTTATGGGGGGGCACCGGGGAGCTGTTTTTT.

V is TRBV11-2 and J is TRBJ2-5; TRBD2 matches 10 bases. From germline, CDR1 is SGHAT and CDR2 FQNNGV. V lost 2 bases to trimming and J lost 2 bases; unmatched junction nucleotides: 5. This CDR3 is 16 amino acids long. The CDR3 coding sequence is TGTGCCAGCAGCTTAAGTGCTAGCGGGGGACAAGAGACCCAGTACTTC. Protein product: CASSLSASGGQETQYF. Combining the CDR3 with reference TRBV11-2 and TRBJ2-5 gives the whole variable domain EAGVAQSPRYKIIEKRQSVAFWCNPISGHATLYWYQQILGQGPKLLIQFQNNGVVDDSQLPKDRFSAERLKGVDSTLKIQPAKLEDSAVYLCASSLSASGGQETQYFGPGTRLLVL.

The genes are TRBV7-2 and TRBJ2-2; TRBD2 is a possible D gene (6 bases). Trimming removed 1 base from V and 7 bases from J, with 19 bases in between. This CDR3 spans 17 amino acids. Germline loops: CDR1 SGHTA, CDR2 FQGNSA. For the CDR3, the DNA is TGTGCCAGCAGCTTAGTGTTGGGAGGAGGAAGTGGCGGGGAGCTGTTTTTT. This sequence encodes CASSLVLGGGSGGELFF.

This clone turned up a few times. CDR3 sequence reads: CASSLEISYNEQFF. CDR3 nucleotide sequence: TGTGCCAGCAGCTTGGAAATCTCCTACAATGAGCAGTTCTTC. The chain combines TRBV7-9 with TRBJ2-1; no firm D call. Between the trimmed V and J ends, which lost 3 bases and 0 bases, there was a span of 6 bases. The length of the CDR3 is 14 residues. The germline V gene has CDR1 SEHNR and CDR2 FQNEAQ (reference sequence).

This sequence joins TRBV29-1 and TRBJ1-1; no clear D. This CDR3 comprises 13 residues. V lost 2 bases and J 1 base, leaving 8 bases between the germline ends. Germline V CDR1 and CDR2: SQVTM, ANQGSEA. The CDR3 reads CSVEIRRNTEAFF. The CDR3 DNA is TGCAGCGTTGAAATTCGCCGGAACACTGAAGCTTTCTTT.

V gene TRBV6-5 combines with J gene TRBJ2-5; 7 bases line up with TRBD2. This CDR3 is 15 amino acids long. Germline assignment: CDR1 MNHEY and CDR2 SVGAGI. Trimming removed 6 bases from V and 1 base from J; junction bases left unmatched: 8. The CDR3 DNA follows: TGTGCCAGCAGCCCCACGGGGAGGGCCCAAGAGACCCAGTACTTC. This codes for CASSPTGRAQETQYF.

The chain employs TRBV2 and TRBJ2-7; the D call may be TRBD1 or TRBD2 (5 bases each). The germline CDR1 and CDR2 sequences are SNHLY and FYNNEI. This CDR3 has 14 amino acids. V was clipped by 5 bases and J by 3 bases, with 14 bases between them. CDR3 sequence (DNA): TGTGCCAGCAGTCAAGAAGAGGGGCACTACGAGCAGTACTTC. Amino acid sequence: CASSQEEGHYEQYF.

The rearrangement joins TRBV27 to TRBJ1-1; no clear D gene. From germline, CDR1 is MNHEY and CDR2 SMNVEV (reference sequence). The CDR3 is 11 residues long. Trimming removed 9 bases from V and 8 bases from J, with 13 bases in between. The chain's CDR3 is CASREKGEAFF. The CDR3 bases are TGTGCCAGTAGGGAGAAAGGGGAAGCTTTCTTT.

The CDR3 reads CASSAPPYAGELFF. CDR3 nucleotides: TGTGCCAGCAGCGCCCCCCCCTACGCCGGGGAGCTGTTTTTT. The chain recombines TRBV9 with TRBJ2-2; D not certain. The germline V gene has CDR1 SGDLS and CDR2 YYNGEE. The V gene lost 3 bases and the J gene lost 6 bases, with 12 bases spanning the gap. There are 14 residues in the CDR3.

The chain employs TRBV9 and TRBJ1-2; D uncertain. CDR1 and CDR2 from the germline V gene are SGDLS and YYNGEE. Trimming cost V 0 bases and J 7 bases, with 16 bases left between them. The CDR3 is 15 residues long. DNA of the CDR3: TGTGCCAGCAGCGTAGCTACGGGCAATCTCTTTGGCTACACCTTC. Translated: CASSVATGNLFGYTF.

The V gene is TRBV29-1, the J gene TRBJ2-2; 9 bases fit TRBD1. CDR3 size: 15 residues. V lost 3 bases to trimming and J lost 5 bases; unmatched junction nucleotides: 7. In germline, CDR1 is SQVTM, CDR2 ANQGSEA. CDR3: CSVDGNRGLTGELFF. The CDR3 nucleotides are TGCAGCGTTGACGGGAACAGGGGGCTGACCGGGGAGCTGTTTTTT.

The CDR3 region is CASSQAAPGFVRETQYF. CDR3 DNA sequence: TGCGCCAGCAGCCAAGCAGCTCCGGGATTCGTGCGAGAGACCCAGTACTTC. The J gene is TRBJ2-5, the V gene TRBV4-1; a weak D match, TRBD2 (5 bases). Between the trimmed V and J ends, which lost 1 base and 4 bases, there was a span of 19 bases. The CDR3 loop spans 17 amino acids. Germline loops: CDR1 MGHRA, CDR2 YSYEKL.

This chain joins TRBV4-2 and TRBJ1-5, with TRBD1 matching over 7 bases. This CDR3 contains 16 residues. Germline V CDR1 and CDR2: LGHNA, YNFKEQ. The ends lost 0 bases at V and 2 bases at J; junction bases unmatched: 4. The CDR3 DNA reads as TGTGCCAGCAGCCAAGATCCCCAGGGGGGCAATCAGCCCCAGCATTTT. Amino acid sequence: CASSQDPQGGNQPQHF.

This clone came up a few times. This CDR3 reads CASSEATPPRGNTIYF. The CDR3 bases are TGTGCCAGCAGTGAAGCCACCCCCCCGAGAGGAAACACCATATATTTT. The chain is built from TRBV2 and TRBJ1-3; unclear D gene. The CDR3 totals 16 residues. In germline, CDR1 is SNHLY, CDR2 FYNNEI. V shed 0 bases and J shed 4 bases, with 13 bases lying between them.

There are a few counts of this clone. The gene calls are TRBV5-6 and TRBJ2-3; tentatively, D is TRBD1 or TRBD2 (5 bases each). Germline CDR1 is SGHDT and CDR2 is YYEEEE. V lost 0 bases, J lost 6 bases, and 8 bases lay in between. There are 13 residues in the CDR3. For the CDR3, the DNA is TGTGCCAGCAGCTTGGGGGACGGCGATACGCAGTATTTT. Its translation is CASSLGDGDTQYF.

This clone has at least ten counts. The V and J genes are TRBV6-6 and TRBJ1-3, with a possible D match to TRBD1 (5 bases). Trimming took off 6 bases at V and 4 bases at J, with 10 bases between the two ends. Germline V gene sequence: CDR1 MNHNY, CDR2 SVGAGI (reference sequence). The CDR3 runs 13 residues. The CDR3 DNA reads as TGTGCCAGCAGATCCGGGGGAGGAAACACCATATATTTT. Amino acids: CASRSGGGNTIYF.

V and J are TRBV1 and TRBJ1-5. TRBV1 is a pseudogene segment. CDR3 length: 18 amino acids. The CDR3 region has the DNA TGCACCAGCAGCCACGGCGGGGAGGGGAAGGGAGGCAATCAGCCCCAGCATTTT. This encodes CTSSHGGEGKGGNQPQHF.

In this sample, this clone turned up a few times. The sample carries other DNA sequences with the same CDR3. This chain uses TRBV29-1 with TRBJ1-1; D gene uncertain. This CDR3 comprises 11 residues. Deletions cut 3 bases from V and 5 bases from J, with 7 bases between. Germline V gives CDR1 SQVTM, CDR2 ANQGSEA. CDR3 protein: CSVDGLTEAFF. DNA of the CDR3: TGCAGCGTTGACGGCCTAACTGAAGCTTTCTTT.

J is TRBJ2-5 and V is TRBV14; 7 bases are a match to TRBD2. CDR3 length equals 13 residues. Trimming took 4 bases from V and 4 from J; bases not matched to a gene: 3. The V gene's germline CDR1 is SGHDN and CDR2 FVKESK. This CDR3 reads CASSRGGTETQYF. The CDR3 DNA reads TGTGCCAGCAGCCGGGGGGGAACAGAGACCCAGTACTTC. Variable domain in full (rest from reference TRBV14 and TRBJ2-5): EAGVTQFPSHSVIEKGQTVTLRCDPISGHDNLYWYRRVMGKEIKFLLHFVKESKQDESGMPNNRFLAERTGGTYSTLKVQPAELEDSGVYFCASSRGGTETQYFGPGTRLLVL.

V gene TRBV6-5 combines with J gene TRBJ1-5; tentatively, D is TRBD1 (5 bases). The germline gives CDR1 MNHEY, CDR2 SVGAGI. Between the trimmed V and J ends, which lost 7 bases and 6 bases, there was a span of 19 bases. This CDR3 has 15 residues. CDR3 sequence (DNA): TGTGCCAGCAACCAGGACGGGACTAATCGTCAGCCCCAGCATTTT. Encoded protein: CASNQDGTNRQPQHF.

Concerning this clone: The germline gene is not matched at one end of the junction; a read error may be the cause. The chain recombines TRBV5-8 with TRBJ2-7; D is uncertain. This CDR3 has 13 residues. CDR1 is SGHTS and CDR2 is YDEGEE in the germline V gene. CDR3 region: CASSVERNYEQCF. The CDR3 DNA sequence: TGTGCCAGCAGCGTCGAGAGAAACTACGAGCAGTGCTTC.

The CDR3 DNA reads as TGTGCCAGCAGCGTAGAGCACAGGAACTATGGCTACACCTTC. Its protein is CASSVEHRNYGYTF. The rearrangement uses TRBV9 and TRBJ1-2; D may be TRBD1 (5 bases). This CDR3 spans 14 amino acids. Trimming pared 0 bases from V and 2 bases from J, leaving 8 bases between. CDR1 SGDLS and CDR2 YYNGEE come from the germline V gene.